Listed below are T cell receptor beta chains from one sample, sequenced in a study of blood T cell repertoires in COVID-19. Assay used: immunoSEQ multiplex PCR; TCRdb lists only in-frame clones, some missing. The sample yields hundreds of thousands of clones, more than 70% seen once. The material sequenced was PBMCs or T cells enriched from blood (not recorded which). The receptor source for this set is a middle-aged woman with acute COVID-19. Each CDR3 is given with its conserved first and last residue. A D gene is named only where the DNA matches it firmly.

>TRBV9|NA|TRBJ1-5
CASSVGQFNQPQHF
TGTGCCAGCAGCGTAGGGCAGTTCAATCAGCCCCAGCATTTT
>TRBV7-2|TRBD1|TRBJ1-2
CASSLFREQGNGYTF
TGTGCCAGCAGCTTATTCCGGGAACAGGGGAATGGCTACACCTTC
>TRBV2|TRBD1|TRBJ1-3
CASSGQGGPGNTIYF
TGTGCCAGCAGTGGACAGGGGGGACCTGGAAACACCATATATTTT
>TRBV18|TRBD1|TRBJ1-4
CASSPPSQGNEKLFF
TGTGCCAGCTCACCACCGTCACAGGGGAACGAAAAACTGTTTTTT
>TRBV18|NA|TRBJ1-3
CASSTGQSGNTIYF
TGTGCCAGCTCAACAGGACAGTCTGGAAACACCATATATTTT
>TRBV27|NA|TRBJ1-2
CATKPGRGGAGYTF
TGTGCCACGAAACCTGGTCGCGGTGGGGCTGGCTACACCTTC
>TRBV7-9|NA|TRBJ1-1
CASSSNTDTEAFF
TGTGCCAGCAGCTCCAACACCGACACTGAAGCTTTCTTT
>TRBV3-1/TRBV3-2|NA|TRBJ2-1
CASTRGGGSYNEQFF
TGTGCCAGCACCCGAGGGGGTGGCTCCTACAATGAGCAGTTCTTC
>TRBV28|TRBD1|TRBJ1-4
CASRHTTGALTEKLFF
TGTGCCAGCAGACATACCACAGGGGCACTTACAGAAAAACTGTTTTTT
>TRBV18|TRBD2|TRBJ2-5
CASSLGLAYQETQYF
TGTGCCAGCTCTTTGGGACTAGCGTACCAAGAGACCCAGTACTTC
>TRBV30|NA|TRBJ2-1
CAADRVGGNEQFF
TGTGCCGCAGACAGGGTCGGGGGCAATGAGCAGTTCTTC
>TRBV11-2|TRBD2|TRBJ2-1
CASRSLRTSGYNEQFF
TGTGCCAGCAGGTCCTTAAGAACTAGCGGGTACAATGAGCAGTTCTTC
>TRBV29-1|TRBD1|TRBJ1-6
CSVSQGAPGSPLHF
TGCAGCGTCTCTCAGGGGGCGCCCGGTTCACCCCTCCACTTT
>TRBV10-3|TRBD1|TRBJ1-6
CAIRAGQGYNSPLHF
TGTGCCATCAGGGCCGGACAGGGTTATAATTCACCCCTCCACTTT